Here is one TCR beta chain with its context. Individuals drawn from 24 US areas were roughly 18 to 95 years old. Participants' reported clinical history set cohort assignment. Participants classified as exposed had met a COVID-19 case within 2 weeks before study entry. The record originates from a study of blood T cell repertoires in COVID-19. Study as a whole: PBMCs, B-cell-depleted T cells, or T cells were the source of the cDNA or gDNA that made up the material.

TCRdb's table, derived via immunoSEQ multiplex PCR, lists solely in-frame clones and lacks some. Of almost 350,000 clones listed, around nine tenths are singletons. The V gene end was trimmed by 4 bases and the J gene end by 1 base; junction bases not matched to a gene: 4. The germline gives CDR1 SGHNT, CDR2 YYREEE (reference sequence). The CDR3 consists of 15 residues. The sequence derives from a woman aged 25 to 39 who had been exposed to COVID-19. The V call is TRBV5-4, the J call TRBJ2-5; TRBD1 agrees at 10 bases. Sequencing used PBMCs or T cells enriched from blood (not recorded which). The CDR3: CASSAGTGVQETQYF. The CDR3 DNA follows: TGTGCCAGCAGCGCCGGGACAGGGGTCCAAGAGACCCAGTACTTC.